Listed here are 30 T cell receptor beta chains from one sample, sequenced in a study of blood T cell repertoires in COVID-19. Produced via immunoSEQ multiplex PCR; TCRdb's table is partial and in-frame only. Among 150,000 to 200,000 clones, about 90% were seen once, and the ten largest hold approximately 2.7%. The sample was peripheral blood. The receptors come from a man aged 40-55 years with active or convalescent COVID-19.

The V gene is TRBV6-1, the J gene TRBJ1-1, with 12 bases that match TRBD1. The germline V gene encodes CDR1 MNHNS and CDR2 SASEGT. This CDR3 spans 14 amino acids. Trimming removed 2 bases from V and 11 bases from J; junction bases left unmatched: 6. CDR3 residues: CASSELGQGADAFF. The DNA for the CDR3 is TGTGCCAGCAGTGAACTGGGACAGGGGGCCGATGCTTTCTTT.

The chain links TRBV30 to TRBJ2-3; D not resolved. Germline loops: CDR1 GTSNPN, CDR2 SVGIG (reference sequence). This CDR3 is built from 13 residues. V dropped 0 bases and J dropped 5 bases, with 9 bases sitting between them. Here the CDR3 DNA reads TGTGCCTGGAGTGTGTGGGCGCGAGATACGCAGTATTTT. This sequence encodes CAWSVWARDTQYF. The full variable domain, completed using reference TRBV30 and TRBJ2-3, is SQTIHQWPATLVQPVGSPLSLECTVEGTSNPNLYWYRQAAGRGLQLLFYSVGIGQISSEVPQNLSASRPQDRQFILSSKKLLLSDSGFYLCAWSVWARDTQYFGPGTRLTVL.

The chain is built from TRBV7-9 and TRBJ1-6; 7 bases match TRBD1. With 5 bases clipped from V and 12 bases from J, the junction kept 4 bases outside the gene matches. The CDR3 is 12 amino acids. Germline V CDR1 and CDR2: SEHNR, FQNEAQ (reference sequence). CDR3 protein: CASSGDRIPLHF. CDR3 sequence (DNA): TGTGCCAGCAGCGGGGACAGAATACCCCTCCACTTT. Drawing the rest from reference TRBV7-9 and TRBJ1-6, the complete variable domain is DTGVSQNPRHKITKRGQNVTFRCDPISEHNRLYWYRQTLGQGPEFLTYFQNEAQLEKSRLLSDRFSAERPKGSFSTLEIQRTEQGDSAMYLCASSGDRIPLHFGNGTRLTVT.

The rearrangement links TRBV24-1 to TRBJ2-1, with no clear D. This CDR3 has 17 amino acids. The V end lost 4 bases, the J end lost 4 bases, and 19 bases lay between the germline ends. The germline V gene has CDR1 KGHDR and CDR2 SFDVKD. The CDR3 is CATSDRKSGPGYNEQFF. CDR3 in DNA: TGTGCCACCAGTGACAGAAAGTCCGGCCCCGGGTACAATGAGCAGTTCTTC.

CDR3 sequence (DNA): TGCGCCAGCAGCCAAGTTATCGGGACAGGGTATGGCTACACCTTC. The encoded protein is CASSQVIGTGYGYTF. This sequence joins TRBV4-1 and TRBJ1-2; the match to TRBD1 covers 9 bases. The CDR3 is made up of 15 amino acids. V lost 1 base to trimming and J lost 5 bases; unmatched junction nucleotides: 5. Germline V gives CDR1 MGHRA, CDR2 YSYEKL.

This clone was seen a single time. The chain joins TRBV5-5 to TRBJ2-7; 10 nucleotides match TRBD2. With V trimmed by 4 bases and J by 0 bases, 7 bases remained unmatched. Per the germline V gene, CDR1 is SGHKS and CDR2 is YYEKEE (reference sequence). The CDR3 runs to 16 residues. CDR3 region: CASSLGGTSVSYEQYF. DNA of the CDR3: TGTGCCAGCAGCCTGGGGGGGACTAGCGTCTCCTACGAGCAGTACTTC.

The gene calls are TRBV19 and TRBJ1-3; no firm D call. The germline CDR1 and CDR2 sequences are LNHDA and SQIVND (reference sequence). The length of the CDR3 is 17 residues. The V end lost 5 bases, the J end lost 3 bases, and 20 bases lay between the germline ends. The chain's CDR3 is CASSAVGAARRGNTIYF. Written as DNA, the CDR3 is TGTGCCAGTAGTGCCGTGGGCGCCGCTCGTCGTGGAAACACCATATATTTT.

The chain uses TRBV5-6 and TRBJ2-7, with 9 bases lining up with TRBD1. The V gene end was trimmed by 0 bases and the J gene end by 3 bases; junction bases not matched to a gene: 4. Looked up from germline, CDR1 is SGHDT and CDR2 is YYEEEE. The CDR3 has 15 residues. The CDR3 DNA sequence: TGTGCCAGCAGCTTGGAGGGACAGGGCTTCTACGAGCAGTACTTC. It specifies CASSLEGQGFYEQYF.

The CDR3 is CAISAPGTGANEQFF. The DNA of the CDR3 is TGTGCCATCAGCGCACCCGGGACAGGGGCCAATGAGCAGTTCTTC. The chain joins TRBV10-3 to TRBJ2-1, with 10 bases aligning to TRBD1. The CDR3 sequence is 15 residues long. Germline V lookup: CDR1 ENHRY, CDR2 SYGVKD. With V trimmed by 6 bases and J by 6 bases, 8 bases remained unmatched.

This clone has a single count. The chain recombines TRBV30 with TRBJ1-2; no firm D call. CDR3 length: 13 residues. Trimming pared 0 bases from V and 3 bases from J, leaving 8 bases between. Germline V CDR1 and CDR2: GTSNPN, SVGIG (reference sequence). The CDR3 spells CAWSVRSDYGYTF. The CDR3 region has the DNA TGTGCCTGGAGTGTACGATCGGACTATGGCTACACCTTC.

The chain uses TRBV6-5 and TRBJ1-4; D perhaps matches TRBD1 (6 bases). Germline CDR1 MNHEY, CDR2 SVGAGI. This CDR3 is 16 amino acids long. Trimming stripped 0 bases from V and 7 bases from J, with 15 bases between. The CDR3 protein is CASSYSRPGAGEKLFF. The CDR3 DNA is TGTGCCAGCAGTTACTCGAGGCCAGGGGCCGGTGAAAAACTGTTTTTT.

The V call is TRBV9, the J call TRBJ1-2, with 10 positions matching TRBD1. Germline CDR1 is SGDLS and CDR2 is YYNGEE. The CDR3 contains 15 residues. Losses at the gene ends were 1 base for V and 7 bases for J; bases not matched to a gene: 7. The CDR3 coding sequence is TGTGCCAGCAGCGTAAGTGGGACAGGGGACTTTGGCTACACCTTC. This sequence encodes CASSVSGTGDFGYTF.

A note on this clone: Other DNA sequences from this sample encode an identical CDR3 as well. The V and J genes are TRBV19 and TRBJ1-2; D is possibly TRBD1 (6 bases). Between the trimmed V and J ends, which lost 3 bases and 5 bases, there was a span of 7 bases. The V gene's germline CDR1 is LNHDA and CDR2 SQIVND (reference sequence). The CDR3 sequence is 12 residues long. The CDR3 sequence is CASSIRGYGYTF. The CDR3 DNA reads as TGTGCCAGTAGTATCAGGGGATATGGCTACACCTTC.

The chain employs TRBV7-9 and TRBJ1-6, with D possibly matching TRBD1 (5 bases). There are 13 residues in the CDR3. In germline, CDR1 is SEHNR, CDR2 FQNEAQ (reference sequence). Trimming took 1 base from V and 9 from J, leaving 7 bases between them. DNA for the CDR3: TGTGCCAGCAGCTTAGAAGGGGTTTCACCCCTCCACTTT. Residues: CASSLEGVSPLHF.

V is TRBV4-3 and J is TRBJ1-6; D might be TRBD1 (5 bases). Germline V gene lookup returns CDR1 LGHNA and CDR2 YSLEER. The ends were cut back, 6 bases at V and 8 bases at J, with 11 bases in the middle. The CDR3 consists of 13 residues. CDR3 bases: TGCGCCAGCAGTGGCAGGGCCTATTCACCCCTCCACTTT. This gives the protein CASSGRAYSPLHF.

This sequence joins TRBV6-5 and TRBJ1-1; 9 nucleotides line up with TRBD1. Germline V gene sequence: CDR1 MNHEY, CDR2 SVGAGI. The trim removed 5 bases at V and 11 bases at J, leaving 6 bases unmatched. The CDR3 has 12 residues. For the CDR3, the DNA is TGTGCCAGCAGTCCAGGACAGGGGCGGGCTTTCTTT. It encodes CASSPGQGRAFF.

The V and J genes are TRBV5-5 and TRBJ1-2, with TRBD1 matching over 7 bases. CDR1 is SGHKS and CDR2 is YYEKEE in the germline V gene (reference sequence). The length of the CDR3 is 14 residues. V was pared by 2 bases and J by 8 bases, with 9 bases of the junction left unmatched. The CDR3, as DNA: TGTGCCAGCAGCTTTGGGCAGGGGGTGGGCGGCTACACCTTC. Translation: CASSFGQGVGGYTF.

This clone was seen a single time. The chain joins TRBV7-9 to TRBJ1-6, with D possibly being TRBD1 (6 bases). V gave up 2 bases and J gave up 9 bases, with 17 bases separating them. There are 16 residues in the CDR3. CDR1 and CDR2 (germline): SEHNR, FQNEAQ (reference sequence). The CDR3 DNA is TGTGCCAGCAGCTTAACACTAACCCTAGGGGGTTCACCCCTCCACTTT. Its translation is CASSLTLTLGGSPLHF.

The chain links TRBV7-3 to TRBJ2-2, with 7 bases lining up with TRBD1. With V trimmed by 5 bases and J by 7 bases, 4 bases remained unmatched. The germline V gene has CDR1 SGHTA and CDR2 FQGTGA. The CDR3 consists of 13 residues. The CDR3: CASSRTGVGELFF. CDR3 sequence (DNA): TGTGCCAGCAGCAGAACAGGGGTCGGGGAGCTGTTTTTT.

The chain is built from TRBV9 and TRBJ2-2; TRBD2 aligns across 9 bases. The trim removed 2 bases at V and 6 bases at J, leaving 11 bases unmatched. The CDR3 length is 17 residues. Germline values: CDR1 SGDLS, CDR2 YYNGEE. CDR3 in amino acids: CASSVSIGTSRSGELFF. As DNA, the CDR3 is TGTGCCAGCAGCGTGTCTATCGGGACTAGCAGATCCGGGGAGCTGTTTTTT.

The chain recombines TRBV21-1 with TRBJ2-7; the table's D call TRBD2 went unverified against the DNA. TRBV21-1 is a recognized pseudogene. There are 14 residues in the CDR3. CDR3 region: CASNPGLATYEQYF. The DNA for the CDR3 is TGTGCCAGCAACCCGGGACTAGCGACCTACGAGCAGTACTTC.

The chain joins TRBV20-1 to TRBJ2-5; D gene ambiguous. The CDR3 consists of 11 residues. With 5 bases removed from V and 0 bases from J, the gap between germline ends came to 4 bases. CDR1 is DFQATT, CDR2 SNEGSKA, per germline (reference sequence). The CDR3 DNA sequence: TGCAGTGCTCAGTACCAAGAGACCCAGTACTTC. It is translated as CSAQYQETQYF.

In DNA form, the CDR3 reads TGTGCCAGCACCCTTAACCTCGGGGACAGGGGATTCGGCGAGCAGTACTTC. Its protein is CASTLNLGDRGFGEQYF. The chain has TRBV28 and TRBJ2-7; TRBD1 agrees at 10 bases. Germline trimming cut 7 bases from V and 6 bases from J; bases unmatched to any gene: 18. CDR3 size: 17 residues. Germline V gene data show CDR1 as MDHEN and CDR2 as SYDVKM.

The chain combines TRBV15 with TRBJ2-3, with a tentative D call TRBD2 (5 bases). The germline V and J ends were trimmed by 6 bases and 8 bases, with 18 bases remaining between them. This CDR3 contains 14 residues. The germline CDR1 and CDR2 sequences are LNHNV and YYDKDF (reference sequence). This CDR3 reads CATRGSAHQGTQYF. In nucleotides, the CDR3 is TGTGCCACCAGGGGTAGCGCTCATCAAGGTACGCAGTATTTT.

This clone was observed a handful of times. This rearrangement joins TRBV2 to TRBJ1-5; D might be TRBD1 (6 bases). Germline V gives CDR1 SNHLY, CDR2 FYNNEI. This CDR3 comprises 13 residues. Trimming removed 7 bases at V and 9 bases at J, with 16 bases between. CDR3 sequence: CASTGGPDGPQHF. The CDR3 DNA follows: TGTGCCAGCACTGGGGGCCCGGATGGGCCCCAGCATTTT. Full variable domain (remainder filled in from reference TRBV2 and TRBJ1-5): EPEVTQTPSHQVTQMGQEVILRCVPISNHLYFYWYRQILGQKVEFLVSFYNNEISEKSEIFDDQFSVERPDGSNFTLKIRSTKLEDSAMYFCASTGGPDGPQHFGDGTRLSIL.

This clone was picked up one time. The chain's CDR3 is CSAISPLHF. CDR3 coding DNA: TGCAGTGCTATATCACCCCTCCACTTT. The chain couples TRBV20-1 to TRBJ1-6; D is uncertain. This CDR3 has 9 amino acids. The germline gives CDR1 DFQATT, CDR2 SNEGSKA (reference sequence). Trimming left V 4 bases short and J 10 bases short, with 2 bases between.

The chain combines TRBV28 with TRBJ1-6; D gene ambiguous. Per germline, CDR1 MDHEN and CDR2 SYDVKM. CDR3 length: 15 residues. V was pared by 3 bases and J by 6 bases, with 12 bases between. The CDR3 DNA follows: TGTGCCAGCAGTTTGTTTCCCAGAAGTAATTCACCCCTCCACTTT. Translation gives CASSLFPRSNSPLHF.

The chain employs TRBV19 and TRBJ2-3, with 8 positions matching TRBD2. The V gene end was trimmed by 5 bases and the J gene end by 3 bases; junction bases not matched to a gene: 13. CDR1 and CDR2 (germline): LNHDA, SQIVND (reference sequence). The CDR3 totals 17 residues. DNA for the CDR3: TGTGCCAGTAGTCCGGGACTAGTGTTTCCAAATACAGATACGCAGTATTTT. Amino acids: CASSPGLVFPNTDTQYF. The whole variable domain, remainder taken from reference TRBV19 and TRBJ2-3, is DGGITQSPKYLFRKEGQNVTLSCEQNLNHDAMYWYRQDPGQGLRLIYYSQIVNDFQKGDIAEGYSVSREKKESFPLTVTSAQKNPTAFYLCASSPGLVFPNTDTQYFGPGTRLTVL.

The V gene is TRBV2, the J gene TRBJ1-1, with D tentatively TRBD1 (6 bases). V gave up 11 bases and J gave up 4 bases, with 17 bases separating them. The CDR3 extends over 13 amino acids. Germline CDR1 and CDR2: SNHLY and FYNNEI. The CDR3 region is CACTQGEGTEAFF. For the CDR3, the DNA is TGTGCCTGCACACAGGGAGAGGGCACTGAAGCTTTCTTT.

This chain joins TRBV5-1 and TRBJ1-6; the D gene is possibly TRBD1 (6 bases). This CDR3 contains 13 residues. V dropped 2 bases and J dropped 7 bases, with 7 bases sitting between them. CDR1 is SGHRS, CDR2 YFSETQ, per germline. The CDR3: CASSFGQNSPLHF. CDR3 in DNA: TGCGCCAGCAGCTTCGGACAGAATTCACCCCTCCACTTT.